Listed below are T cell receptor beta chains from one sample, sequenced in a study of blood T cells in healthy people across ages. Each CDR3 protein gets one entry after TCRdb re-called the 5' RACE reads with MiXCR. The sample consists of 600,000 to 850,000 distinct CDR3 sequences, roughly 25% of them appearing once. The same data also went into a second study, on T cells of mothers and their children.

The sequenced sample consisted of blood. Receptors were obtained from a boy aged 10-17 years in good health. Each CDR3 is given with its conserved first and last residue. Fields, in order: D gene, J gene, V gene, CDR3 length, clone size, CDR3 DNA, CDR3 protein. A D gene is named only where the DNA matches it firmly. Clone size is shown for a subset of rows, as once, few, many or a class of expanded clone.

d_gene: .; j_gene: TRBJ1-4; v_gene: TRBV6-5; len: 13; abundance: many; CDR3nt: TGTGCCAGCAGTTTATCAACTAATGAAAAACTGTTTTTT; CDR3aa: CASSLSTNEKLFF
d_gene: .; j_gene: TRBJ2-3; v_gene: TRBV11-3; len: 15; abundance: few; CDR3nt: TGTGCCAGCAGCTTAGGAGGTATAGGCACAGATACGCAGTATTTT; CDR3aa: CASSLGGIGTDTQYF
d_gene: TRBD1; j_gene: TRBJ2-7; v_gene: TRBV27; len: 15; abundance: .; CDR3nt: TGTGCCAGCAGTTCTGCCCCCGGGACAGGCTACGAGCAGTACTTC; CDR3aa: CASSSAPGTGYEQYF
d_gene: TRBD2; j_gene: TRBJ2-2; v_gene: TRBV9; len: 18; abundance: few; CDR3nt: TGTGCCAGCAGCGTAGGGGTTAGAGCGGGAGATCACACCGGGGAGCTGTTTTTT; CDR3aa: CASSVGVRAGDHTGELFF
d_gene: .; j_gene: TRBJ1-4; v_gene: TRBV4-3; len: 18; abundance: .; CDR3nt: TGCGCCAGCAGCCAAGATCGAATAGACTACGGTGGTAATGAAAAACTGTTTTTT; CDR3aa: CASSQDRIDYGGNEKLFF
d_gene: .; j_gene: TRBJ1-5; v_gene: TRBV24-1; len: 16; abundance: .; CDR3nt: TGTGCCACCGCGGGTCCTGGGACGGGAGGCAATCAGCCCCAGCATTTT; CDR3aa: CATAGPGTGGNQPQHF
d_gene: .; j_gene: TRBJ2-2; v_gene: TRBV11-1; len: 14; abundance: few; CDR3nt: TGTGCCAGCAACTTAGGTTGGGGCACCGGGGAGCTGTTTTTT; CDR3aa: CASNLGWGTGELFF
d_gene: .; j_gene: TRBJ1-5; v_gene: TRBV6-6; len: 12; abundance: .; CDR3nt: TGTGCCAGCAGTTACTCAGGGCAGCCCCAGCATTTT; CDR3aa: CASSYSGQPQHF
d_gene: .; j_gene: TRBJ2-5; v_gene: TRBV6-1; len: 15; abundance: .; CDR3nt: TGTGCCAGCTATCCAACTCGGGGGTACCAAGAGACCCAGTACTTC; CDR3aa: CASYPTRGYQETQYF
d_gene: TRBD2; j_gene: TRBJ2-1; v_gene: TRBV28; len: 18; abundance: .; CDR3nt: TGTGTCAGCAGTTTTTCAAGACAGATGGGACTATCCGACAATGAGCAGTTCTTC; CDR3aa: CVSSFSRQMGLSDNEQFF
d_gene: .; j_gene: TRBJ2-1; v_gene: TRBV12-3/TRBV12-4; len: 14; abundance: .; CDR3nt: TGTGCCAGCAGTCCCAGTACGGTCGCCAATGAGCAGTTCTTC; CDR3aa: CASSPSTVANEQFF
d_gene: .; j_gene: TRBJ2-7; v_gene: TRBV14; len: 13; abundance: .; CDR3nt: TGTGCCAGCAGCCCGGGACCCCTGACCGAGCAGTACTTC; CDR3aa: CASSPGPLTEQYF
d_gene: .; j_gene: TRBJ2-3; v_gene: TRBV15; len: 16; abundance: .; CDR3nt: TGTGCCACCAGCAGAGAGTGGGGAACTGGCACAGATACGCAGTATTTT; CDR3aa: CATSREWGTGTDTQYF
d_gene: .; j_gene: TRBJ2-1; v_gene: TRBV24-1; len: 13; abundance: .; CDR3nt: TGTGCCACCAGTGACCTCGCTTGGAGTAGGCAGTTCTTC; CDR3aa: CATSDLAWSRQFF
d_gene: .; j_gene: TRBJ2-5; v_gene: TRBV5-5; len: 16; abundance: few; CDR3nt: TGTGCCAGCAGCTTGACACGTGTGGCGGGGGCCGAGACCCAGTACTTC; CDR3aa: CASSLTRVAGAETQYF
d_gene: TRBD1; j_gene: TRBJ2-7; v_gene: TRBV20-1; len: 15; abundance: .; CDR3nt: TGCAGTGCTATGGTCGCTGGGACAGGGGGTCACGAGCAGTACTTC; CDR3aa: CSAMVAGTGGHEQYF
d_gene: .; j_gene: TRBJ2-3; v_gene: TRBV18; len: 14; abundance: .; CDR3nt: TGTGCCAGCTCACCAGTTTTGGGGCCAGATACGCAGTATTTT; CDR3aa: CASSPVLGPDTQYF
d_gene: TRBD2; j_gene: TRBJ2-3; v_gene: TRBV28; len: 15; abundance: few; CDR3nt: TGTGCCAGCAGCTCCCAGCGGGAGAGGATAGATACGCAGTATTTT; CDR3aa: CASSSQRERIDTQYF
d_gene: .; j_gene: TRBJ2-1; v_gene: TRBV12-3/TRBV12-4; len: 14; abundance: .; CDR3nt: TGTGCCAGCAAACCGGGACTCACCTGGGATGAGCAGTTCTTC; CDR3aa: CASKPGLTWDEQFF
d_gene: TRBD1; j_gene: TRBJ2-1; v_gene: TRBV3-1; len: 13; abundance: .; CDR3nt: TGTGCCAGCAGCGGGAGGACAGGGGATGAGCAGTTCTTC; CDR3aa: CASSGRTGDEQFF
d_gene: TRBD2; j_gene: TRBJ2-5; v_gene: TRBV10-3; len: 16; abundance: .; CDR3nt: TGTGCCATCAGTCCCGGGACATCTATAGCGGGAGTTGGGGAGTACTTC; CDR3aa: CAISPGTSIAGVGEYF
d_gene: TRBD2; j_gene: TRBJ2-1; v_gene: TRBV2; len: 15; abundance: few; CDR3nt: TGTGCCAGCAGTGAAGCGGGACTAGCCTCGAATGAGCAGTTCTTC; CDR3aa: CASSEAGLASNEQFF
d_gene: .; j_gene: TRBJ1-1; v_gene: TRBV12-3/TRBV12-4; len: 11; abundance: .; CDR3nt: TGTGCCAGCAGTTTATCCGCTGAAGCTTTCTTT; CDR3aa: CASSLSAEAFF
d_gene: .; j_gene: TRBJ2-7; v_gene: TRBV19; len: 18; abundance: .; CDR3nt: TGTGCCAGTAGTATAGATCTATCCGGGATAGCCAGCTCCTACGAGCAGTACTTC; CDR3aa: CASSIDLSGIASSYEQYF
d_gene: TRBD2; j_gene: TRBJ2-1; v_gene: TRBV4-1; len: 18; abundance: few; CDR3nt: TGCGCCAGCAGCCAAGAGGGACTAGCGGGAGGCCAGTACAATGAGCAGTTCTTC; CDR3aa: CASSQEGLAGGQYNEQFF
d_gene: .; j_gene: TRBJ2-3; v_gene: TRBV11-2; len: 12; abundance: .; CDR3nt: TGTGCCAGCAGCAGGACCGCAGATACGCAGTATTTT; CDR3aa: CASSRTADTQYF
d_gene: .; j_gene: TRBJ1-2; v_gene: TRBV5-6; len: 17; abundance: .; CDR3nt: TGTGCCAGCAGCTTTGAAACAGCCACAAGTCTTTTATATGGCTACACCTTC; CDR3aa: CASSFETATSLLYGYTF
d_gene: TRBD1; j_gene: TRBJ2-1; v_gene: TRBV28; len: 17; abundance: .; CDR3nt: TGTGCCAGCAGTTTGTTCCCTGTCGGGACAGATAGTAATGAGCAGTTCTTC; CDR3aa: CASSLFPVGTDSNEQFF
d_gene: .; j_gene: TRBJ2-5; v_gene: TRBV10-3; len: 14; abundance: .; CDR3nt: TGTGCCATCGGGAAGGACGGGAAGGAGGGGACCCAGTACTTC; CDR3aa: CAIGKDGKEGTQYF
d_gene: TRBD1; j_gene: TRBJ1-2; v_gene: TRBV28; len: 14; abundance: .; CDR3nt: TGTGCCAGCAGTGAGGCCGGGACAGCCTATGGCTACACCTTC; CDR3aa: CASSEAGTAYGYTF
d_gene: .; j_gene: TRBJ1-1; v_gene: TRBV7-8; len: 13; abundance: .; CDR3nt: TGTGCCAGCAGCTCTGACTTATACACTGAAGCTTTCTTT; CDR3aa: CASSSDLYTEAFF
d_gene: .; j_gene: TRBJ1-5; v_gene: TRBV7-3; len: 13; abundance: few; CDR3nt: TGTGCCAGCAGCGCAGGCGGGGGGCAGCCCCAGCATTTT; CDR3aa: CASSAGGGQPQHF
d_gene: TRBD2; j_gene: TRBJ2-5; v_gene: TRBV7-3; len: 16; abundance: .; CDR3nt: TGTGCCAGCAGCTTAACACTAGCGGAGTTACAAGAGACCCAGTACTTC; CDR3aa: CASSLTLAELQETQYF
d_gene: .; j_gene: TRBJ1-4; v_gene: TRBV15; len: 14; abundance: .; CDR3nt: TGTGCCACCAGCAGAGATCTAGGATATGAAGAGTTGTTTTTT; CDR3aa: CATSRDLGYEELFF
d_gene: TRBD2; j_gene: TRBJ2-5; v_gene: TRBV7-2; len: 15; abundance: .; CDR3nt: TGTGCCAGCAGCTCGACTAGACTAGCGGGGAAAACCCAGTACTTC; CDR3aa: CASSSTRLAGKTQYF
d_gene: .; j_gene: TRBJ2-7; v_gene: TRBV20-1; len: 12; abundance: .; CDR3nt: TGCAGTGCGGCGGGTAGCTCCTACGAGCAGTACTTC; CDR3aa: CSAAGSSYEQYF
d_gene: .; j_gene: TRBJ2-5; v_gene: TRBV6-2/TRBV6-3; len: 14; abundance: .; CDR3nt: TGTGCCAGCAGTTACCCGGACAGCGCAGAGACCCAGTACTTC; CDR3aa: CASSYPDSAETQYF
d_gene: .; j_gene: TRBJ2-4; v_gene: TRBV27; len: 16; abundance: .; CDR3nt: TGTGCCAGCAGCCCTGGGGGGATTTTGGCGAAAAACATTCAGTACTTC; CDR3aa: CASSPGGILAKNIQYF